This note documents a single TCR beta chain sequence. Antigen unknown. The study ran its PCR with 60 Vbeta and 13 Jbeta primers. Measured with immunoSEQ multiplex PCR; TCRdb has only the in-frame clones, and not every one. In the table there are about 200,000 clones, 82% of which are singletons. This record comes from a study of cytomegalovirus exposure and HLA in healthy donors. Notes on the study in general: In a later analysis, compared with equally common non-associated chains, HLA-associated beta chains were more expanded.

The material sequenced was PBMCs. This sequence originates from a boy aged 2 to 9 in good health and CMV-seronegative.

CDR3 nucleotide sequence: TGCGCCAGCAGCCAAACCGGGACAGGGGACTACGAGCAGTACTTC. Protein sequence: CASSQTGTGDYEQYF. The rearrangement links TRBV4-1 to TRBJ2-7; 10 bases are shared with TRBD1. The CDR3 sequence is 15 residues long. Unmatched junction bases numbered 4, after V lost 2 bases and J lost 3 bases. CDR1 and CDR2 (germline): MGHRA, YSYEKL.